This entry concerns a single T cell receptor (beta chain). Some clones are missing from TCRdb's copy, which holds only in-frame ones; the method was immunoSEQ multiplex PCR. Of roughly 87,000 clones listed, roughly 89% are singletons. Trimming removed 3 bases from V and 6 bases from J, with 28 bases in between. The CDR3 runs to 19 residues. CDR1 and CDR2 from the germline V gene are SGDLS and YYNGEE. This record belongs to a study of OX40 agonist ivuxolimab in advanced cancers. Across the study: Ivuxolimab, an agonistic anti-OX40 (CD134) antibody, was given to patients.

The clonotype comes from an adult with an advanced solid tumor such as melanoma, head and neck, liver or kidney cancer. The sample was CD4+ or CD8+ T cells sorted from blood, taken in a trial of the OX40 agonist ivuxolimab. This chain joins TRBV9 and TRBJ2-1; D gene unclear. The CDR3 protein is CASSAIVTVGGTIGNEQFF. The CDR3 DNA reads TGTGCCAGCAGCGCTATAGTGACGGTGGGTGGTACTATAGGCAATGAGCAGTTCTTC.